The T cell receptor beta chain under discussion was sequenced for a study of control samples from healthy donors and cancer patients (dated by TCRdb to 2018 to 2021). As to this clone: Its specific antigen is unknown. Base qualities are not recorded, but no much larger clone differs from it by a single base.

The library relied on the immunoSEQ multiplex PCR assay. Held by TCRdb, this immuneACCESS table contains in-frame sequences only and omits some clones. Under half of the omission traces to an unresolved V gene where checked; the cause of the rest is unknown. For this sample there are approximately 150,000 clones; under 90% appear just once. Around 4.7% of the sample rests with the top ten. The sample consisted of blood. This clonotype originated in a man under 40 in good health.

The CDR3 is CAIKSQANTGELFF. The bases read TGTGCCATCAAATCGCAGGCGAACACCGGGGAGCTGTTTTTT. Recombination linked TRBV10-3 to TRBJ2-2; no D gene can be assigned with confidence. Looking up the germline V gene yields CDR1 ENHRY and CDR2 SYGVKD. From cysteine to phenylalanine, the CDR3 is 14 amino acids long. Of the read, only the CDR3 DNA is kept; its 42 bases are in frame from base 1. The trim is 7 bases for V and 0 bases for J, with a gap of 9 bases between the germline ends.